This TCR beta chain is from a study of blood T cell repertoires in COVID-19. After removal of 5 bases from V and 1 base from J, the junction contained 6 bases not matched to a gene. CDR3 length: 15 residues. Germline V gene lookup returns CDR1 SEHNR and CDR2 FQNEAQ (reference sequence). Sequencing was performed with immunoSEQ multiplex PCR; in TCRdb, only in-frame clones are kept and a portion is missing. The table includes 250,000 or so clones, roughly 81% detected once. Sequenced material: PBMCs or T cells enriched from blood (not recorded which). This chain joins TRBV7-9 and TRBJ2-3; TRBD2 matches 7 bases. The source is a woman between 45 and 65 years old who had been exposed to COVID-19. The CDR3 here is CASSRSGVGTDTQYF. As DNA, the CDR3 is TGTGCCAGCAGCCGCAGCGGGGTAGGCACAGATACGCAGTATTTT.